The entry below describes one T cell receptor (beta chain). Its antigen is not known. This specimen belongs to a study of OX40 agonist ivuxolimab in advanced cancers. Whole-study context: Partial responses, seen in three patients, involved one hepatocellular carcinoma and two cutaneous melanomas. Findings and caveats of the study: Doses of 0.1 to 3.0 mg/kg were accompanied by clonal expansion of CD4+ and CD8+ blood T cells by week 6.

Germline loops: CDR1 SGHVS, CDR2 FQNEAQ. CDR3 size: 16 residues. The germline V and J ends were trimmed by 1 base and 3 bases, with 15 bases remaining between them. The table came from immunoSEQ multiplex PCR; TCRdb's copy has only in-frame clones and leaves some out. The repertoire holds about 94,000 clones, with roughly 84% as singletons. With baseline, cycle 4 day 1, and cycle 7 day 1 as timepoints, blood was sampled. The starting material was CD4+ or CD8+ T cells sorted from blood, obtained in a trial of the OX40 agonist ivuxolimab. This chain connects TRBV7-8 to TRBJ1-2; D gene ambiguous. The source is an adult with an advanced solid tumor such as melanoma, head and neck, liver or kidney cancer. The CDR3 DNA reads TGTGCCAGCAGCTTAGACTTCGGGTTTCAGCACTATGGCTACACCTTC. Its protein product is CASSLDFGFQHYGYTF. Drawing the rest from reference TRBV7-8 and TRBJ1-2, the complete variable domain is GAGVSQSPRYKVAKRGQDVALRCDPISGHVSLFWYQQALGQGPEFLTYFQNEAQLDKSGLPSDRFFAERPEGSVSTLKIQRTQQEDSAVYLCASSLDFGFQHYGYTFGSGTRLTVV.